This passage covers 2 T cell receptor beta chains from one sample sequenced in a study of glioma-infiltrating T cells after dendritic cell vaccination. Measured with immunoSEQ multiplex PCR; TCRdb has only the in-frame clones, and not every one. The sample has about 65,000 clones, roughly nine tenths seen once. This sample's time point: after dendritic cell vaccination, including at tumor progression/relapse. The sample in question was blood, obtained after dendritic cell vaccination. The receptors shown here come from a human donor with glioblastoma.

This clone was detected a few times. The rearrangement uses TRBV2 and TRBJ2-7; no firm D call. CDR3 length equals 14 residues. With 4 bases removed from V and 2 bases from J, the gap between germline ends came to 12 bases. Germline V gene data show CDR1 as SNHLY and CDR2 as FYNNEI. CDR3 in DNA: TGTGCCAGCAGTGCCTCGGCGGCAACCTACGAGCAGTACTTC. Translated: CASSASAATYEQYF. Filled out from reference TRBV2 and TRBJ2-7, the complete variable domain reads EPEVTQTPSHQVTQMGQEVILRCVPISNHLYFYWYRQILGQKVEFLVSFYNNEISEKSEIFDDQFSVERPDGSNFTLKIRSTKLEDSAMYFCASSASAATYEQYFGPGTRLTVT.

This clone was recorded once. The gene calls are TRBV5-1 and TRBJ2-6; TRBD1 matches at 8 bases. The CDR3 length is 17 residues. V trimming: 0 bases; J trimming: 4 bases; junction bases outside the gene matches: 6. Per germline, CDR1 SGHRS and CDR2 YFSETQ. The CDR3 sequence is CASSLGQGAGGANVLTF. Written as DNA, the CDR3 is TGCGCCAGCAGCTTGGGGCAGGGGGCAGGGGGGGCCAACGTCCTGACTTTC.